These T cell receptor beta chains were read from a single sample in a study of response to subunit inactivated influenza vaccine. From the RT-PCR reads, TCRdb called clonotypes with MiXCR, one entry per CDR3 protein. The sample contains about 520,000 distinct CDR3 sequences, about 25% of which appear only once. The material sequenced was CD4+ T cells sorted from PBMCs, taken less than 6 days after vaccination. The receptor source for this set is a man between 50 and 59 years old who received an inactivated influenza vaccine. The conserved cysteine and the conserved F or W are not part of the CDR3 here. Each record gives: CDR3 protein, J gene, V gene.

SARTFQGADTQY	TRBJ2-3	TRBV20-1
SARRAANTGELF	TRBJ2-2	TRBV20-1
ASSRNIEQF	TRBJ2-1	TRBV5-1
SVGTSGTSTDTQY	TRBJ2-3	TRBV29-1
ASSVATEETQY	TRBJ2-5	TRBV9
ASSPGLAGGYEQY	TRBJ2-7	TRBV5-1
ASSYSTGIYGYT	TRBJ1-2	TRBV6-2/TRBV6-3
ASSAWAGVWNEQF	TRBJ2-1	TRBV9
ASRMRGPRGTEAF	TRBJ1-1	TRBV6-1
ASSNVVTSGSYEQY	TRBJ2-7	TRBV7-2
SARALAGPLAQETQY	TRBJ2-5	TRBV20-1
SVEPTSGLTYEQY	TRBJ2-7	TRBV29-1